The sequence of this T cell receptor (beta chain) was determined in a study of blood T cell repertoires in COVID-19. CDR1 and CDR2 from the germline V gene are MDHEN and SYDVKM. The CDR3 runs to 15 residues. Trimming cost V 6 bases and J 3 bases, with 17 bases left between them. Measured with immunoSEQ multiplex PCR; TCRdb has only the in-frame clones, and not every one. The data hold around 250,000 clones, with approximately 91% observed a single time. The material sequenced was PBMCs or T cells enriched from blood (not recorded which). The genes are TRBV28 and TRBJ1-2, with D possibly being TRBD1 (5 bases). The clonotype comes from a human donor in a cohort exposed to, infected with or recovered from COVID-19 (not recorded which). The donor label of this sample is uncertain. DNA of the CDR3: TGTGCCAGCAGCCAAGGAGGGGAAAAGGACTATGGCTACACCTTC. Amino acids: CASSQGGEKDYGYTF.